This record concerns one TCR beta chain sequence. The antigen it recognizes is unknown. Qualities for individual bases were not recorded, and no much larger clone is one base off. Its CDR3 holds 14 amino acids, cysteine through phenylalanine. The retained sequence is limited to the CDR3, 42 bases, with the frame set at the first base. CDR1 MNHEY and CDR2 SMNVEV were looked up in the germline V gene (reference sequence). The junction shows trimming of 6 bases on V and 10 bases on J, plus 16 bases between the germline ends. These data originate in a study of T cell repertoires in cytomegalovirus infection (dated by TCRdb to about 2019). Background on the whole study: Donor HLA type was relevant to the analysis, as public TCR beta signatures indicated carriage of CMV infection together with the matching HLA type.

The study at large found these results: The ex vivo response was dominated by HLA-C-restricted CMV-specific TCR beta clonotypes, which also provided the single most frequent clonotype in two of eight donors. In both this cohort and an independent roughly 350-donor cohort, the cumulative frequency of public TCR beta family members distinguished carriers of CMV infection plus the relevant HLA type.

TCRdb lists the instrument as Illumina HiSeq 1500. TCRdb cleaned the public reads at Q25 with fastp, built clones with MiXCR and kept in-frame beta chains. Duplicate CDR3 protein sequences are folded into a single record with the most common DNA and genes. Within this sample are some 440,000 distinct CDR3 sequences, with about a third of them counted one time only. Roughly an eighth of the sample belongs to the ten largest clones. The specimen sequenced was PBMCs. This TCR was sampled from a human donor in good health (CMV status not recorded). Some clones in this sample may be carry-over from other donors' samples. The chain is encoded by TRBV27 joined to TRBJ1-6; D gene: possibly TRBD1, on 5 matching bases. The CDR3 region reads CASRGDAGGSPLHF. The DNA sequence is given as TGTGCCAGCAGAGGGGACGCGGGAGGATCACCCCTCCACTTT.